This T cell receptor beta chain was documented in a study of blood T cell repertoires in COVID-19. Trimming removed 3 bases from V and 5 bases from J, with 16 bases in between. Germline V gene data show CDR1 as KGHSH and CDR2 as LQKENI. The CDR3 spans 16 residues. Sequencing was performed with immunoSEQ multiplex PCR; in TCRdb, only in-frame clones are kept and a portion is missing. The table includes approximately 210,000 clones, approximately 81% detected once. The source is a woman aged 80 or older with COVID-19, enrolled during active disease. Sequencing input: peripheral blood. The genes are TRBV18 and TRBJ2-2; possible D gene TRBD2, 6 bases. CDR3 DNA: TGTGCCAGCTCACCGATGGTGGCAGGGAGGACCGGGGAGCTGTTTTTT. It codes for CASSPMVAGRTGELFF. Drawing the rest from reference TRBV18 and TRBJ2-2, the complete variable domain is NAGVMQNPRHLVRRRGQEARLRCSPMKGHSHVYWYRQLPEEGLKFMVYLQKENIIDESGMPKERFSAEFPKEGPSILRIQQVVRGDSAAYFCASSPMVAGRTGELFFGEGSRLTVL.